This T cell receptor (beta chain) was captured in a study of blood T cells in healthy people across ages. Study observations and caveats: Diversity estimated from one million T cells was considered an underestimate.

Turning to this clonotype: Its antigen is still unknown.

This CDR3 contains 18 residues. Germline V gene sequence: CDR1 DFQATT, CDR2 SNEGSKA (reference sequence). The J segment lost 2 bases and the V segment lost 6 bases, leaving 17 bases of the junction unmatched. The use of a sample-barcoded 5' primer and a J-beta primer mix characterized a second PCR of roughly 6 to 11 cycles. TCRdb processed the 5' RACE reads anew with MiXCR; each CDR3 protein has one entry. The sample shows about a million distinct CDR3 sequences, 45% to 60% of them seen only once. What was sequenced was blood. This clonotype was sampled from an older woman in good health. The gene calls are TRBV20-1 and TRBJ2-3; 10 nucleotides line up with TRBD2. For the CDR3, the DNA is TGCAGTGCCGTGACCGGGGGACTAGCGAGAATCCCCACAGATACGCAGTATTTT. This gives the protein CSAVTGGLARIPTDTQYF.